The 32 T cell receptor beta chains below all came from one sample that was sequenced in a study of T cells in Graves' hyperthyroidism and ophthalmopathy. Using RNA transcripts as the source, TCR beta CDR3 regions were amplified. First-round RT-PCR of the TCR CDR3 relied on the HTBI primer set. TCRdb reprocessed the multiplex PCR reads with MiXCR, giving one entry per CDR3 protein. The sample holds 300,000 to 450,000 distinct CDR3 sequences, 20% to 30% seen once. Sequenced sample: blood. These receptors originate from a man over 45 with Graves' hyperthyroidism.

This sequence joins TRBV18 and TRBJ1-5; D is ambiguous. Deletions cut 2 bases from V and 3 bases from J, with 5 bases between. The CDR3 has 13 residues. Germline CDR1 and CDR2: KGHSH and LQKENI. The CDR3: CASSPGFNQPQHF. The CDR3 nucleotides read TGTGCCAGCTCACCAGGCTTCAATCAGCCCCAGCATTTT.

V usage is TRBV10-3 and J usage is TRBJ1-2; the D gene is possibly TRBD1 (5 bases). There are 12 residues in the CDR3. The germline CDR1 and CDR2 sequences are ENHRY and SYGVKD. V was clipped by 3 bases and J by 4 bases, with 6 bases between them. The CDR3 bases are TGTGCCATCAGTGACGGGACCTATGGCTACACCTTC. It yields the protein CAISDGTYGYTF.

This clonotype was seen more than once but under ten times. The rearrangement joins TRBV29-1 to TRBJ2-7; maybe TRBD1 (6 bases). V was pared by 4 bases and J by 4 bases, with 17 bases between. Per germline, CDR1 SQVTM and CDR2 ANQGSEA. CDR3 length: 14 amino acids. Here the CDR3 reads CSVGVKGVNYEQYF. CDR3 sequence (DNA): TGCAGCGTTGGAGTAAAGGGGGTGAATTACGAGCAGTACTTC.

This clonotype came up many times. The chain recombines TRBV11-2 with TRBJ2-1; TRBD2 aligns across 13 bases. Trimming cost V 0 bases and J 9 bases; bases outside gene matches: 8. This CDR3 is 17 amino acids long. Germline values: CDR1 SGHAT, CDR2 FQNNGV. CDR3 sequence (DNA): TGTGCCAGCAGCTTAGAGCGTGGACTAGCGGGAGCTATTGAGCAGTTCTTC. Translating gives CASSLERGLAGAIEQFF. Full variable domain (outside the CDR3, taken from reference TRBV11-2 and TRBJ2-1): EAGVAQSPRYKIIEKRQSVAFWCNPISGHATLYWYQQILGQGPKLLIQFQNNGVVDDSQLPKDRFSAERLKGVDSTLKIQPAKLEDSAVYLCASSLERGLAGAIEQFFGPGTRLTVL.

The table lists this clonotype with many counts. The chain is built from TRBV2 and TRBJ1-2, with D maybe TRBD1 (5 bases). Germline-derived CDR1 and CDR2 are SNHLY and FYNNEI. Trimming shortened V by 6 bases and J by 3 bases, and 14 bases separated the two germline ends. This CDR3 comprises 14 residues. The CDR3 region is CASRAPGGDYGYTF. Written as DNA, the CDR3 is TGTGCCAGCAGGGCGCCAGGAGGGGACTATGGCTACACCTTC.

The rearrangement uses TRBV27 and TRBJ1-4; TRBD1 might be the D (5 bases). Germline V CDR1 and CDR2: MNHEY, SMNVEV (reference sequence). CDR3 length equals 15 residues. Trimming removed 5 bases from V and 7 bases from J, with 17 bases in between. The CDR3: CASSPDRGTGEKLFF. CDR3 nucleotides: TGTGCCAGCAGTCCCGATCGGGGCACCGGTGAAAAACTGTTTTTT. Full variable domain (remainder filled in from reference TRBV27 and TRBJ1-4): EAQVTQNPRYLITVTGKKLTVTCSQNMNHEYMSWYRQDPGLGLRQIYYSMNVEVTDKGDVPEGYKVSRKEKRNFPLILESPSPNQTSLYFCASSPDRGTGEKLFFGSGTQLSVL.

The rearrangement links TRBV6-5 to TRBJ1-5; TRBD1 might be the D (6 bases). Per the germline V gene, CDR1 is MNHEY and CDR2 is SVGAGI. This CDR3 has 14 amino acids. Trimming stripped 5 bases from V and 7 bases from J, with 15 bases between. The CDR3 DNA sequence: TGTGCCAGCAGTAACCTAGACAGGCGGCAGCCCCAGCATTTT. Protein product: CASSNLDRRQPQHF.

The CDR3, as DNA: TGTGCCTTCTCCCGGGACAGGGGGTCCTACAATGAGCAGTTCTTC. Protein product: CAFSRDRGSYNEQFF. The chain combines TRBV30 with TRBJ2-1, with 11 positions matching TRBD1. J lost 1 base, V lost 7 bases, and 6 bases had no gene match. The CDR3 has 15 amino acids. Germline CDR1 is GTSNPN and CDR2 is SVGIG (reference sequence).

A few counts support this clonotype. V and J are TRBV6-1 and TRBJ2-5; TRBD2 matches 16 bases. This CDR3 is 19 amino acids long. The germline gives CDR1 MNHNS, CDR2 SASEGT. V lost 6 bases, J lost 2 bases, and 12 bases stayed unmatched. CDR3 DNA: TGTGCCAGCAGAAAGCGGGGACTAGCGGGGGGGGGGGGACAAGAGACCCAGTACTTC. Translation gives CASRKRGLAGGGGQETQYF.

Many counts were recorded for this clonotype. One end of the junction does not line up with germline, which may come from a read error. V and J are TRBV5-1 and TRBJ2-2; TRBD2 aligns across 10 bases. Per germline, CDR1 SGHRS and CDR2 YFSETQ. The CDR3 extends over 16 amino acids. DNA of the CDR3: TGTGCCAGCAGTCCCCGACTAGCGGGGAACACCGGGGAGCTGTTTTTT. Encoded protein: CASSPRLAGNTGELFF.

V gene TRBV20-1 combines with J gene TRBJ2-2, with TRBD2 matching 7 bases. The CDR3 has 14 residues. The V segment lost 1 base and the J segment 5 bases; nucleotides outside the gene matches: 4. Per the germline V gene, CDR1 is DFQATT and CDR2 is SNEGSKA (reference sequence). Here the CDR3 DNA reads TGCAGTGCTAGAGGGCTAGCGGCAACCGGGGAGCTGTTTTTT. Amino acids: CSARGLAATGELFF.

Notes on this clonotype: At one boundary the junction diverges from the germline segment, which might be a read error. This sequence joins TRBV5-1 and TRBJ1-6; D is undetermined. The CDR3 runs 15 residues. Germline loops: CDR1 SGHRS, CDR2 YFSETQ. CDR3 region: CASSLHSADNSPLHF. The CDR3 DNA reads as TGTGCCAGCAGCTTACACTCCGCGGACAATTCACCCCTCCACTTT.

This clonotype occurred many times. This rearrangement joins TRBV28 to TRBJ2-7; tentative D call: TRBD1 (7 bases). Germline V lookup: CDR1 MDHEN, CDR2 SYDVKM. The CDR3 has 13 amino acids. The ends were cut back, 6 bases at V and 2 bases at J, with 11 bases in the middle. The DNA for the CDR3 is TGTGCCAGCAGGGAGGGACAGACCTACGAGCAGTACTTC. This codes for CASREGQTYEQYF.

On this clonotype: Given a much more abundant clone one base away, this may be a read error. The chain uses TRBV2 and TRBJ2-1; 9 bases map to TRBD1. Germline assignment: CDR1 SNHLY and CDR2 FYNNEI. The CDR3 loop spans 15 amino acids. CDR3 coding DNA: TGTGTCAGCAGCCGCGAGGGACAGGGTTCAAATGAGCAGTTCTTC. Protein product: CVSSREGQGSNEQFF.

The chain joins TRBV12-3 or TRBV12-4 to TRBJ2-7; 9 bases line up with TRBD2. The CDR3 runs 15 residues. V trimming: 3 bases; J trimming: 3 bases; junction bases outside the gene matches: 6. The CDR3 sequence: CASSFGAREGYEQYF. Written as DNA, the CDR3 is TGTGCCAGCAGTTTTGGCGCGCGGGAGGGCTACGAGCAGTACTTC.

The table lists this clonotype with many counts. Sequence at one end of the junction differs from germline and may be a read error. The chain recombines TRBV20-1 with TRBJ1-1, with D perhaps matching TRBD1 (5 bases). Germline CDR1 is DFQATT and CDR2 is SNEGSKA (reference sequence). CDR3 length: 13 amino acids. The CDR3 DNA sequence: TGCAGTCCTAGAGAGGGACCGAACACTGAAGCTTTCTTT. It codes for CSPREGPNTEAFF.

Note on this clonotype: A read error may explain this, as a much larger clone is one base away. V is TRBV12-3 or TRBV12-4 and J is TRBJ1-1; D unclear. The CDR3 covers 13 residues. The CDR3 spells CASNLPGRPEASF. The CDR3 DNA reads TGTGCCAGCAACCTCCCTGGGAGGCCTGAAGCTTCCTTT.

This clonotype occurred many times. This rearrangement joins TRBV15 to TRBJ2-5, with D tentatively TRBD1 (5 bases). V was pared by 2 bases and J by 5 bases, with 6 bases between. CDR3 length: 12 amino acids. Germline-derived CDR1 and CDR2 are LNHNV and YYDKDF (reference sequence). The CDR3 sequence: CATSRNRETQYF. For the CDR3, the DNA is TGTGCCACCAGCAGAAACAGGGAGACCCAGTACTTC.

The chain joins TRBV18 to TRBJ2-2; no firm D call. V lost 4 bases and J 5 bases, leaving 8 bases between the germline ends. CDR3 length equals 13 residues. Looked up from germline, CDR1 is KGHSH and CDR2 is LQKENI. This chain's CDR3 is CASSQLGTGELFF. CDR3 bases: TGTGCCAGCTCACAATTGGGTACCGGGGAGCTGTTTTTT.

V gene TRBV20-1 combines with J gene TRBJ1-4; D unclear. Germline V gene sequence: CDR1 DFQATT, CDR2 SNEGSKA (reference sequence). This CDR3 comprises 12 residues. V shed 3 bases and J shed 8 bases, with 10 bases lying between them. The CDR3 spells CSASFRPEKLFF. Here the CDR3 DNA reads TGCAGTGCTAGTTTCCGTCCCGAAAAACTGTTTTTT.

The J gene is TRBJ2-4, the V gene TRBV28; 7 nucleotides agree with TRBD1. This CDR3 is built from 19 residues. CDR1 and CDR2 (germline): MDHEN, SYDVKM. The ends lost 3 bases at V and 0 bases at J; junction bases unmatched: 14. The CDR3 coding sequence is TGTGCCAGCAGTTTTGGCCCAGACAGGGAAGCTTTAGCCAAAAACATTCAGTACTTC. Protein product: CASSFGPDREALAKNIQYF.

The table lists this clonotype with many counts. The gene calls are TRBV3-1 and TRBJ2-1; the D gene is possibly TRBD2 (5 bases). Germline CDR1 reads LGHDT; CDR2 reads YNNKEL (reference sequence). The CDR3 runs 14 residues. V dropped 4 bases and J dropped 4 bases, with 11 bases sitting between them. The CDR3 spells CASSPARVYNEQFF. Here the CDR3 DNA reads TGTGCCAGCAGCCCCGCGAGGGTTTACAATGAGCAGTTCTTC.

This clonotype was seen once. J is TRBJ2-1 and V is TRBV19; no definite D call. This CDR3 comprises 17 residues. V was pared by 1 base and J by 10 bases, with 23 bases between. The germline CDR1 and CDR2 sequences are LNHDA and SQIVND (reference sequence). This chain's CDR3 is CASSIARTTISTLEQFF. Here the CDR3 DNA reads TGTGCCAGTAGTATAGCCCGTACCACTATAAGTACCCTCGAGCAGTTCTTC.

There are many counts of this clonotype. The V gene is TRBV7-9, the J gene TRBJ1-1; D gene unclear. Trimming stripped 2 bases from V and 1 base from J, with 11 bases between. In germline, CDR1 is SEHNR, CDR2 FQNEAQ (reference sequence). The CDR3 totals 15 residues. CDR3 in DNA: TGTGCCAGCAGCTTAATCGATGGTCAGAACACTGAAGCTTTCTTT. Translating gives CASSLIDGQNTEAFF.

This clonotype was detected ten times or more. This sequence joins TRBV5-1 and TRBJ2-1, with 8 nucleotides matching TRBD2. Germline V gene sequence: CDR1 SGHRS, CDR2 YFSETQ. The V gene end was trimmed by 0 bases and the J gene end by 6 bases; junction bases not matched to a gene: 11. The CDR3 runs 17 residues. The CDR3 sequence: CASSLAGLAAGVNEQFF. The CDR3 DNA follows: TGCGCCAGCAGCTTGGCCGGACTAGCTGCCGGGGTCAATGAGCAGTTCTTC.

The chain uses TRBV12-5 and TRBJ2-1, with 12 positions matching TRBD2. There are 19 residues in the CDR3. Germline V gives CDR1 LGHNT, CDR2 FRNRAP. J lost 4 bases, V lost 0 bases, and 10 bases had no gene match. This chain's CDR3 is CASGLVRSSGRAFYNEQFF. In nucleotides, the CDR3 is TGTGCTAGTGGTTTGGTACGGTCTAGCGGGAGGGCCTTTTACAATGAGCAGTTCTTC.

As concerns this clonotype: Since a much larger clone is just one base distant, this may be a read error. This rearrangement joins TRBV2 to TRBJ2-1; a possible D gene is TRBD1 (6 bases). There are 12 residues in the CDR3. CDR1 and CDR2 (germline): SNHLY, FYNNEI. The CDR3 here is CAGSVIGGEQFF. In DNA form, the CDR3 reads TGTGCCGGCAGTGTGATAGGGGGTGAGCAGTTCTTC.

Worth noting for this clonotype: A much larger clonotype is one base distant, so this may be a read error. This chain links TRBV18 with TRBJ2-1; a weak D match, TRBD2 (5 bases). The CDR3 sequence is 15 residues long. Germline CDR1 is KGHSH and CDR2 is LQKENI. V lost 3 bases and J lost 2, with 11 bases in between. Here the CDR3 reads CASSPGSEPYNEQFF. The DNA of the CDR3 is TGTGCCAGCTCACCCGGTAGCGAACCCTACAATGAGCAGTTCTTC. Looking up the rest from reference TRBV18 and TRBJ2-1 gives the full variable domain: NAGVMQNPRHLVRRRGQEARLRCSPMKGHSHVYWYRQLPEEGLKFMVYLQKENIIDESGMPKERFSAEFPKEGPSILRIQQVVRGDSAAYFCASSPGSEPYNEQFFGPGTRLTVL.

This chain uses TRBV28 with TRBJ2-7, with TRBD2 matching over 8 bases. The germline CDR1 and CDR2 sequences are MDHEN and SYDVKM. The CDR3 is made up of 15 amino acids. V gave up 2 bases and J gave up 6 bases; unmatched junction bases: 9. The CDR3 loop is CASSLLRIAGREQYF. The DNA for the CDR3 is TGTGCCAGCAGTTTACTTCGGATAGCGGGACGCGAGCAGTACTTC.

The gene calls are TRBV20-1 and TRBJ2-1; the D call may be TRBD1 or TRBD2 (5 bases each). This CDR3 region has 15 residues. The germline gives CDR1 DFQATT, CDR2 SNEGSKA (reference sequence). Trimming removed 3 bases at V and 7 bases at J, with 19 bases between. The CDR3 region is CSARGPAVLGNEQFF. CDR3 nucleotide sequence: TGCAGTGCTAGGGGACCTGCCGTATTAGGGAATGAGCAGTTCTTC.

The rearrangement links TRBV2 to TRBJ2-3, with 7 bases matching TRBD2. J lost 7 bases, V lost 0 bases, and 7 bases had no gene match. Germline V gene sequence: CDR1 SNHLY, CDR2 FYNNEI. The CDR3 spans 15 residues. The chain's CDR3 is CASSEASGRWHTQYF. Written as DNA, the CDR3 is TGTGCCAGCAGTGAAGCTAGCGGGCGGTGGCATACGCAGTATTTT.

This clonotype was counted only a few times. This chain uses TRBV11-2 with TRBJ2-3; no definite D call. CDR1 and CDR2 from the germline V gene are SGHAT and FQNNGV. The V end lost 0 bases, the J end lost 6 bases, and 7 bases lay between the germline ends. This CDR3 is built from 13 residues. The CDR3 here is CASSLDRRDTQYF. The CDR3, as DNA: TGTGCCAGCAGCTTAGATCGACGGGATACGCAGTATTTT.